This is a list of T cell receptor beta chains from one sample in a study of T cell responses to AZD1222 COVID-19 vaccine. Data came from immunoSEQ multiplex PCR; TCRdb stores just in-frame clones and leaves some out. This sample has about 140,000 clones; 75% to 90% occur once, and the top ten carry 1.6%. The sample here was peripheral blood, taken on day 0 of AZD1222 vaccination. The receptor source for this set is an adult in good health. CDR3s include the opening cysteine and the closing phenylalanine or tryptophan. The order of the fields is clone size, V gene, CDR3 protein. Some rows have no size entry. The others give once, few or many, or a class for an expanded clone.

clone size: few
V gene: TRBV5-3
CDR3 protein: CARSLALGRGNGYTF

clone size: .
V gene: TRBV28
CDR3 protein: CASRSDSPLHF

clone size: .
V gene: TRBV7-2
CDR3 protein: CASSPWGTRGDEQYF

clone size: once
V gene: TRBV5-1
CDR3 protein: CASSLWGTSGSNEQFF

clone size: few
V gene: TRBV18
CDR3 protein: CASSPGQTGELFF

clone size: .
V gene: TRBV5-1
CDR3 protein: CASKGGLAFVETQYF

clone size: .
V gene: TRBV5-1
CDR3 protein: CASTPLGGGSTDTQYF

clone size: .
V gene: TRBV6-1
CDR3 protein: CASSGTENSPLHF

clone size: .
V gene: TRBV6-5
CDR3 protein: CASGEFPQNTEAFF

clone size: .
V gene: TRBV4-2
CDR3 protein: CASSQNTGFGTEAFF

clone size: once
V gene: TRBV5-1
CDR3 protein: CASSLPGSYGYTF

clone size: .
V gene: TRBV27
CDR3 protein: CASSLDRLYGYTF

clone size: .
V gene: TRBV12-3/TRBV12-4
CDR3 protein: CASCRGAVGYTF

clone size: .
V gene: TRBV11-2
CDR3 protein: CASSRRQGSREKLFF

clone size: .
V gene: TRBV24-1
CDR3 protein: CATSDFTGYEQYF

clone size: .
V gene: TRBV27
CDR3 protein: CASSRKTPEPYEQYF

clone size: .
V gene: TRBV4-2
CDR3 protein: CASSQGLAGGPSTDTQYF

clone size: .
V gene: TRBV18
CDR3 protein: CASSYAGQGEYEQYF

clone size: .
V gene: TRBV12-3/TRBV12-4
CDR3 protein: CASSPGQGFRYTF

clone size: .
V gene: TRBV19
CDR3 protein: CATEGRSGTTDTQYF

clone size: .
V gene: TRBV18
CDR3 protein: CASSQRQGDEQFF

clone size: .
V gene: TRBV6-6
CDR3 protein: CASSYGLYTEAFF

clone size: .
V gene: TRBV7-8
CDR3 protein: CASSSDRGGDTIYF

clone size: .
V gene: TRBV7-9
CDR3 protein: CASSYSGASYEQYF

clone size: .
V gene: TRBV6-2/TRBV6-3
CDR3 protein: CASSSAGTGGNTIYF

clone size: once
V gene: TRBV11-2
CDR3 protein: CASSLGTVGGELFF

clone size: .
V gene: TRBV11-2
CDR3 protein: CASSLDLGLAGFIEQFF

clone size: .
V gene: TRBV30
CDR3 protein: CAQKKGPTEAFF

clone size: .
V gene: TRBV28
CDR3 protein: CASEAGRAEQFF

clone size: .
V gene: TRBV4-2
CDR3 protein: CASSQAGGATYEQYF

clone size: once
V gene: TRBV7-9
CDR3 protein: CASSPPGLAQDTQYF

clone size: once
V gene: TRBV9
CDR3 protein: CASSTSAVGQPQHF

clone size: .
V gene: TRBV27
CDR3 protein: CASSLKLLTDTQYF

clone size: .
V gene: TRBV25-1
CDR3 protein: CASSAPDSYYGYTF

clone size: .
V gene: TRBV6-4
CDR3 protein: CASSGRMGDTQYF

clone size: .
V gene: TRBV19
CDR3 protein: CASSPGSSYEQYF

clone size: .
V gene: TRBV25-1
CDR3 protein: CASTTRQGAGEKLFF

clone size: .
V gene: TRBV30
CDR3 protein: CAWSVLLREPNNEQFF

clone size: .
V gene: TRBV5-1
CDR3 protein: CASSSGDYNEQFF

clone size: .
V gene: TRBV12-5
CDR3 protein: CASGELWGGQEKLFF

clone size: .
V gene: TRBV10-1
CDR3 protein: CASSRDTGELFF

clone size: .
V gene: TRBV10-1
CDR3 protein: CASSDRGIGYNEQFF

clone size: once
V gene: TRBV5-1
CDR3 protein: CASSKERGTGANVLTF

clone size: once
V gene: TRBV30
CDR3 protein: CAWKRTDGNNSPLHF

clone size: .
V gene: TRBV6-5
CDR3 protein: CASSTNTGNTEAFF

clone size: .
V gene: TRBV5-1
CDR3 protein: CASSLVGLAGGSNEQYF

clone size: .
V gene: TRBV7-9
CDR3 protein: CASSLQGKVDTEAFF

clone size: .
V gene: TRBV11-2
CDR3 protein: CASSLGALVGGYTF

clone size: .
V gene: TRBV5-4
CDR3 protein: CASSRQGAGELFF

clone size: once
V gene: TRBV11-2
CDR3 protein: CASSLGAAGLAKTYEQYF

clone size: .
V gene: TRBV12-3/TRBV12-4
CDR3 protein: CASSLDGRRGYTF

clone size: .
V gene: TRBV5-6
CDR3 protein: CASSRSGTGNTIYF

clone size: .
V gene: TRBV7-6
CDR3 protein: CASSLRQFATNEKLFF

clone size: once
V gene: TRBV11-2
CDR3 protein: CASSLQSGLEQYF